These T cell receptor beta chains were read from a single sample in a study of blood T cell repertoires in COVID-19. The data were produced by immunoSEQ multiplex PCR, yet TCRdb's version contains in-frame clones alone and is incomplete. Of 70,000 or so clones in the sample, 90% were seen once. Sequenced sample: peripheral blood. These receptors were obtained from a woman aged 18-29 years with acute or convalescent COVID-19. Both conserved end residues are part of each CDR3. A D gene is named only where the DNA matches it firmly. Clone sizes are given selectively: once, few, many, or a class where the clone is expanded.

V gene	clone size	J gene	D gene	CDR3 DNA	CDR3 protein
TRBV6-2/TRBV6-3	once	TRBJ2-1	TRBD2	TGTGCCAGCAGCTCCGGGACAGGGACTAGCGGGAGCTACAATGAGCAGTTCTTC	CASSSGTGTSGSYNEQFF
TRBV9	-	TRBJ2-3	TRBD2	TGTGCCAGCAGCGTAGTACTAGCGGGGGGGCCCACAGATACGCAGTATTTT	CASSVVLAGGPTDTQYF
TRBV10-2	-	TRBJ1-5	TRBD1	TGCGCCAGCAATCCGACCTCGGGACAGGGAAGTCAGCCCCAGCATTTT	CASNPTSGQGSQPQHF
TRBV27	-	TRBJ1-4	-	TGTGCCAGCAGTCCACAGAGTTGGAGGGAAAAACTGTTTTTT	CASSPQSWREKLFF
TRBV19	-	TRBJ1-3	-	TGTGCCAGTAATGGAGGGTTCCCAGGAAACACCATATATTTT	CASNGGFPGNTIYF
TRBV19	-	TRBJ1-2	-	TGTGCCAGTAGACCCGCCGGGACATGGGGGTATGGCTACACCTTC	CASRPAGTWGYGYTF
TRBV7-2	-	TRBJ1-1	TRBD1	TGTGCCAGCAACAGGGGGCGCGAGTCGGGCACTGAAGCTTTCTTT	CASNRGRESGTEAFF
TRBV7-8	-	TRBJ2-5	TRBD1	TGTGCCAGCAGCTTGGCCGGACAGGGGGGTCAGAAGACCCAGTACTTC	CASSLAGQGGQKTQYF
TRBV3-1/TRBV3-2	-	TRBJ1-5	-	TGTGCCAGCAGCGCGGGTTGGAATCAGCCCCAGCATTTT	CASSAGWNQPQHF
TRBV6-1	-	TRBJ2-5	-	TGTGCCAGCAGTGAAGCAGGCGGGGCGGAGACCCAGTACTTC	CASSEAGGAETQYF
TRBV2	few	TRBJ1-1	-	TGTGCCAGCAGTGTGCAAGGGAGAACTGAAGCTTTCTTT	CASSVQGRTEAFF
TRBV29-1	-	TRBJ1-1	TRBD1	TGCAGCGTCGCCCCCGGGACAGGGGAATCCAGGAGCACTGAAGCTTTCTTT	CSVAPGTGESRSTEAFF
TRBV14	-	TRBJ2-7	TRBD1	TGTGCCAGCAGCCTACCGGGACAGGGCTCCTACGAGCAGTACTTC	CASSLPGQGSYEQYF
TRBV6-6	-	TRBJ2-1	TRBD2	TGTGCCAGCAGTTACTCGGCTAGCGGGAGGAATGAGCAGTTCTTC	CASSYSASGRNEQFF
TRBV6-5	once	TRBJ1-1	TRBD1	TGTGCCAGCAGCCGGGGGACAGGGGGTTTGTCTTTCTTT	CASSRGTGGLSFF
TRBV24-1	-	TRBJ2-3	-	TGTGCCACCAGTGATACGGGGGGCAGCACAGATACGCAGTATTTT	CATSDTGGSTDTQYF
TRBV6-5	-	TRBJ2-3	TRBD1	TGTGCCAGCAGTATGGGGCAGGGGGGCACAGATACGCAGTATTTT	CASSMGQGGTDTQYF
TRBV11-2	-	TRBJ2-3	TRBD2	TGTGCCAGCAGCTCCTTATTACTAGCGGGGGGCACAGATACGCAGTATTTT	CASSSLLLAGGTDTQYF
TRBV4-1	-	TRBJ2-3	TRBD2	TGCGCCAGCAGCCAGGGGCTAGCGGGAGTTTTGGGCACAGATACGCAGTATTTT	CASSQGLAGVLGTDTQYF
TRBV29-1	-	TRBJ1-2	TRBD1	TGCAGCGTTGAAGATCGACGACAGGGGGGTATTGGCTACACCTTC	CSVEDRRQGGIGYTF
TRBV2	-	TRBJ2-3	-	TGTGCCAGCAGTATGGGGCGGAAGTCAGATACGCAGTATTTT	CASSMGRKSDTQYF
TRBV3-1/TRBV3-2	-	TRBJ2-2	-	TGTGCCAGCAGCCCGCGAGAAGAGAGAACCGGGGAGCTGTTTTTT	CASSPREERTGELFF
TRBV18	-	TRBJ1-4	-	TGTGCCAGCTCACCCCGGGGCGGCGGGGCTAATGAAAAACTGTTTTTT	CASSPRGGGANEKLFF
TRBV12-3/TRBV12-4	-	TRBJ2-5	-	TGTGCCAGCAGACTAGCACAAGAGACCCAGTACTTC	CASRLAQETQYF
TRBV24-1	-	TRBJ2-1	-	TGTGCCACCACGCTAGGTCCAGCCGCCGAATACAATGAGCAGTTCTTC	CATTLGPAAEYNEQFF
TRBV12-3/TRBV12-4	-	TRBJ1-6	TRBD1	TGTGCCAGCAGCGATACAGGGGCCCTCCACTTT	CASSDTGALHF
TRBV5-1	-	TRBJ2-3	-	TGCGCCAGCAGCTTGATGGAGGGGGGGACCACAGATACGCAGTATTTT	CASSLMEGGTTDTQYF
TRBV9	-	TRBJ1-2	TRBD1	TGTGCCAGCAGCAGGACAGGGGGCTTTGGCTACACCTTC	CASSRTGGFGYTF
TRBV6-2/TRBV6-3	-	TRBJ2-7	TRBD2	TGTGCCAGCAGTTACGGGACTAGCGGGTACGAGCAGTACTTC	CASSYGTSGYEQYF
TRBV27	-	TRBJ2-1	-	TGTGCCAGCAGCTTGGACAGTTACAATGAGCAGTTCTTC	CASSLDSYNEQFF
TRBV5-1	-	TRBJ1-1	-	TGCGCCAGCAGCTTGGACCTGGCAAACACTGAAGCTTTCTTT	CASSLDLANTEAFF
TRBV29-1	-	TRBJ1-2	TRBD1	TGCAGCGTCGATACAGGGGATGGCTACACCTTC	CSVDTGDGYTF
TRBV11-2	-	TRBJ2-5	-	TGTGCCAGCAGCTTAGGGGCCGCCAGACAGACCCAGTACTTC	CASSLGAARQTQYF
TRBV4-1	-	TRBJ1-6	-	TGCGCCAGCAGCCAAGTCCAGGGTTTCGGTTCACCCCTCCACTTT	CASSQVQGFGSPLHF
TRBV19	few	TRBJ1-1	-	TGTGCCAGTAGTGAAAACAGGGAGGGAAAAGCTTTCTTT	CASSENREGKAFF
TRBV5-1	-	TRBJ2-2	-	TGCGCCAGCAGCTTGGTGGTCGGTGCGAACACCGGGGAGCTGTTTTTT	CASSLVVGANTGELFF
TRBV5-6	-	TRBJ2-3	-	TGTGCCAGCAGCGAGAGGGGGGGGAGCACAGATACGCAGTATTTT	CASSERGGSTDTQYF